One sample yielded the 27 T cell receptor beta chains listed below, sequenced in a study of somatic mutations in cytotoxic T cells in rheumatoid arthritis. The assay was immunoSEQ multiplex PCR, and TCRdb's table has in-frame clones only and misses some. The sample consists of 15,000 to 20,000 clones, over 60% of them appearing once. The sample taken for sequencing was CD8+ T cells sorted from blood. Receptors originate from an adult with rheumatoid arthritis.

There are a few counts of this clone. V gene TRBV11-2 combines with J gene TRBJ2-2, with D possibly being TRBD2 (6 bases). CDR3 length: 16 residues. The germline CDR1 and CDR2 sequences are SGHAT and FQNNGV. V was trimmed by 5 bases and J by 5 bases, leaving 18 bases between them. The CDR3 DNA reads as TGTGCCAGCAGCACCGCGGGACCATTGGGGACCGGGGAGCTGTTTTTT. It encodes CASSTAGPLGTGELFF.

The chain recombines TRBV5-5 with TRBJ1-1; D is perhaps TRBD1 (6 bases). V lost 3 bases to trimming and J lost 3 bases, with 9 bases between them. The CDR3 is 13 amino acids. Germline V CDR1 and CDR2: SGHKS, YYEKEE (reference sequence). Written as DNA, the CDR3 is TGTGCCAGCAGCTGGGGGGCTTACACTGAAGCTTTCTTT. It yields the protein CASSWGAYTEAFF.

The chain carries TRBV4-1 and TRBJ2-7; a possible D gene is TRBD1 (6 bases). CDR1 MGHRA and CDR2 YSYEKL come from the germline V gene. CDR3 size: 12 residues. Trimming took 4 bases from V and 3 from J, leaving 7 bases between them. Here the CDR3 reads CASSPQGYEQYF. The CDR3 nucleotides read TGCGCCAGCAGCCCACAGGGCTACGAGCAGTACTTC.

This chain joins TRBV15 and TRBJ1-4; 8 positions match TRBD1. CDR1 is LNHNV and CDR2 is YYDKDF in the germline V gene (reference sequence). This CDR3 is built from 14 residues. After removal of 3 bases from V and 6 bases from J, the junction contained 3 bases not matched to a gene. The CDR3 loop reads CATSSGQGDEKLFF. The CDR3 nucleotides are TGTGCCACCAGCAGTGGACAGGGAGATGAAAAACTGTTTTTT.

The chain is built from TRBV4-1 and TRBJ1-5, with D unresolved. In germline, CDR1 is MGHRA, CDR2 YSYEKL. This CDR3 has 15 amino acids. The ends were cut back, 1 base at V and 5 bases at J, with 12 bases in the middle. CDR3 amino acids: CASSQVSVPDQPQHF. For the CDR3, the DNA is TGCGCCAGCAGCCAAGTCTCTGTCCCTGATCAGCCCCAGCATTTT.

The CDR3 here is CASSPPLAGDYEQYF. The CDR3 DNA follows: TGTGCCAGCAGCCCCCCTCTAGCGGGGGACTACGAGCAGTACTTC. The rearrangement links TRBV7-9 to TRBJ2-7, with 10 positions matching TRBD2. V lost 5 bases and J lost 3; bases outside the gene matches: 7. Looked up from germline, CDR1 is SEHNR and CDR2 is FQNEAQ (reference sequence). The CDR3 runs to 15 residues.

This rearrangement joins TRBV6-1 to TRBJ1-1; possibly TRBD1 for D (6 bases). The CDR3 is 14 residues long. Germline CDR1 MNHNS, CDR2 SASEGT. Trimming pared 8 bases from V and 10 bases from J, leaving 23 bases between. The CDR3 region has the DNA TGTGCCAGCTATTCAAGCTCGGGGGCGCGTGTAGCTTTCTTT. Translating gives CASYSSSGARVAFF.

In its sample, this clone was seen a few times. This sequence joins TRBV30 and TRBJ1-6, with D unclear. The germline V gene has CDR1 GTSNPN and CDR2 SVGIG (reference sequence). The CDR3 length is 12 residues. V was shortened by 4 bases and J by 7 bases, with 8 bases between the two germline ends. CDR3 sequence reads: CAWTELNSPLHF. The DNA for the CDR3 is TGTGCCTGGACCGAATTAAATTCACCCCTCCACTTT.

The V call is TRBV6-5, the J call TRBJ1-5, with a possible D match to TRBD1 (5 bases). In germline, CDR1 is MNHEY, CDR2 SVGAGI. Trimming cost V 7 bases and J 4 bases, with 11 bases left between them. The CDR3 consists of 13 residues. The CDR3 nucleotides are TGTGCCAGCACCGGACATCCAAATCAGCCCCAGCATTTT. Protein sequence: CASTGHPNQPQHF.

This chain connects TRBV15 to TRBJ2-5; TRBD2 matches at 8 bases. CDR3 length: 13 residues. CDR1 LNHNV and CDR2 YYDKDF come from the germline V gene (reference sequence). V was pared by 7 bases and J by 1 base, with 2 bases of the junction left unmatched. The CDR3 loop is CATNLAGQETQYF. DNA for the CDR3: TGTGCCACCAACCTAGCGGGCCAAGAGACCCAGTACTTC.

The chain uses TRBV6-5 and TRBJ2-3; 11 bases match TRBD2. CDR1 MNHEY and CDR2 SVGAGI come from the germline V gene. Trimming at V came to 4 bases and at J to 8 bases, leaving 11 bases not matched to a gene. This CDR3 comprises 16 residues. The CDR3 sequence is CASSSETSGVPFTQYF. In nucleotides, the CDR3 is TGTGCCAGCAGTTCGGAGACTAGCGGGGTCCCCTTTACGCAGTATTTT.

The chain is built from TRBV18 and TRBJ2-7; D might be TRBD1 or TRBD2, each matching 6 bases. The CDR3 is 15 residues long. The V gene's germline CDR1 is KGHSH and CDR2 LQKENI. V was cut by 2 bases and J by 3 bases, with 14 bases left in between. CDR3 amino acids: CASSPGGRSFYEQYF. In nucleotides, the CDR3 is TGTGCCAGCTCACCAGGGGGGCGCAGTTTCTACGAGCAGTACTTC. The entire variable domain, with the rest obtained from reference TRBV18 and TRBJ2-7, is as follows: NAGVMQNPRHLVRRRGQEARLRCSPMKGHSHVYWYRQLPEEGLKFMVYLQKENIIDESGMPKERFSAEFPKEGPSILRIQQVVRGDSAAYFCASSPGGRSFYEQYFGPGTRLTVT.

The chain combines TRBV11-2 with TRBJ2-5; D unclear. This CDR3 region has 15 residues. Germline V gives CDR1 SGHAT, CDR2 FQNNGV. V was cut by 4 bases and J by 4 bases, with 16 bases left in between. CDR3 protein: CASSSRAYPGETQYF. Here the CDR3 DNA reads TGTGCCAGCAGCTCCCGGGCCTACCCGGGAGAGACCCAGTACTTC. Full variable domain (remainder filled in from reference TRBV11-2 and TRBJ2-5): EAGVAQSPRYKIIEKRQSVAFWCNPISGHATLYWYQQILGQGPKLLIQFQNNGVVDDSQLPKDRFSAERLKGVDSTLKIQPAKLEDSAVYLCASSSRAYPGETQYFGPGTRLLVL.

This sequence joins TRBV28 and TRBJ2-7; 10 bases fit TRBD2. The V and J ends lost 4 bases and 3 bases, in that order; junction bases with no gene match: 15. The germline gives CDR1 MDHEN, CDR2 SYDVKM. The CDR3 is 18 amino acids. This CDR3 reads CASSSNLLSSGSYYEQYF. In DNA, the CDR3 is TGTGCCAGCAGTTCGAATCTCCTATCTAGCGGGAGTTACTACGAGCAGTACTTC.

The rearrangement uses TRBV4-1 and TRBJ2-7; TRBD1 might be the D (6 bases). V lost 3 bases to trimming and J lost 4 bases, with 10 bases between them. CDR3 size: 13 residues. Per the germline V gene, CDR1 is MGHRA and CDR2 is YSYEKL. The CDR3 here is CASSQGARYEQYF. In DNA form, the CDR3 reads TGCGCCAGCAGCCAGGGGGCGAGGTACGAGCAGTACTTC.

V gene TRBV2 combines with J gene TRBJ2-7; the D is unclear. Germline V gene sequence: CDR1 SNHLY, CDR2 FYNNEI. This CDR3 has 12 residues. Trimming took off 5 bases at V and 3 bases at J, with 8 bases between the two ends. The CDR3 nucleotides read TGTGCCAGCAGTCCCGTGGGCTACGAGCAGTACTTC. The encoded protein is CASSPVGYEQYF.

The chain uses TRBV5-8 and TRBJ2-1; D could derive from TRBD1 or TRBD2 (5 bases each). The CDR3 is 15 residues long. Germline V gives CDR1 SGHTS, CDR2 YDEGEE. V was clipped by 2 bases and J by 3 bases, with 12 bases between them. CDR3 DNA sequence: TGTGCCAGCAGCTTCGGGGACCGGGGCTACAATGAGCAGTTCTTC. This codes for CASSFGDRGYNEQFF.

V usage is TRBV5-6 and J usage is TRBJ2-1, with TRBD1 identical over 8 bases. From germline, CDR1 is SGHDT and CDR2 YYEEEE. The CDR3 spans 15 residues. V shed 0 bases, J shed 2 bases, and the junction held 1 base outside the gene matches. The CDR3 is CASSLETGAYNEQFF. The CDR3 coding sequence is TGTGCCAGCAGCTTGGAGACAGGGGCCTACAATGAGCAGTTCTTC.

The V call is TRBV28, the J call TRBJ1-5; 7 bases agree with TRBD1. The J segment lost 0 bases and the V segment lost 6 bases, leaving 8 bases of the junction unmatched. The V gene's germline CDR1 is MDHEN and CDR2 SYDVKM. CDR3 size: 16 residues. The CDR3 DNA reads as TGTGCCAGCAGGCTCCCCACAGGGGATAGCAATCAGCCCCAGCATTTT. Translation: CASRLPTGDSNQPQHF.

This clone was seen only a few times. The rearrangement links TRBV6-5 to TRBJ2-7; possibly TRBD1 for D (6 bases). The ends were cut back, 3 bases at V and 1 base at J, with 10 bases in the middle. Germline assignment: CDR1 MNHEY and CDR2 SVGAGI. This CDR3 spans 14 amino acids. CDR3 amino acids: CASSYGTTSYEQYF. CDR3 bases: TGTGCCAGCAGTTATGGGACAACTTCCTACGAGCAGTACTTC.

The chain joins TRBV7-9 to TRBJ2-3, with D perhaps TRBD2 (7 bases). Germline lookup yields CDR1 SEHNR and CDR2 FQNEAQ (reference sequence). Deletions cut 1 base from V and 6 bases from J, with 14 bases between. CDR3 length equals 15 residues. Written as DNA, the CDR3 is TGTGCCAGCAGCTTAGGGGCGGGGGCATGGGATACGCAGTATTTT. Translation: CASSLGAGAWDTQYF.

This clone was seen a few times. The chain joins TRBV7-9 to TRBJ1-4, with D perhaps TRBD1 (5 bases). CDR3 length: 14 residues. V gave up 1 base and J gave up 8 bases, with 11 bases separating them. Germline V gene lookup returns CDR1 SEHNR and CDR2 FQNEAQ (reference sequence). DNA of the CDR3: TGTGCCAGCAGCTTAGTTGTGGGGGAGGAAAAACTGTTTTTT. Its translation: CASSLVVGEEKLFF.

The V gene is TRBV21-1, the J gene TRBJ1-1; TRBD1, as called in the table, went unchecked against the DNA. TRBV21-1 constitutes a pseudogene. This CDR3 is 18 amino acids long. CDR3 DNA sequence: TGTGCCAGCAGGAATCGGGACAGGGCGGAGGTAAGGAACACTGAAGCTTTCTTT. Protein: CASRNRDRAEVRNTEAFF.

V usage is TRBV4-1 and J usage is TRBJ2-7; 9 nucleotides match TRBD1. The J segment lost 0 bases and the V segment lost 1 base, leaving 1 base of the junction unmatched. The germline CDR1 and CDR2 sequences are MGHRA and YSYEKL. The CDR3 has 15 residues. The CDR3 sequence: CASSQVTGGSYEQYF. In DNA form, the CDR3 reads TGCGCCAGCAGCCAAGTGACAGGGGGCTCCTACGAGCAGTACTTC.

This chain links TRBV11-3 with TRBJ2-1; 9 bases are a match to TRBD2. Unmatched junction bases numbered 12, after V lost 5 bases and J lost 7 bases. Per germline, CDR1 SGHNT and CDR2 YENEEA. The CDR3 is made up of 16 amino acids. CDR3 amino acids: CASSPHFAGGRNEQFF. The CDR3, as DNA: TGTGCCAGCAGCCCACATTTTGCGGGAGGGAGGAATGAGCAGTTCTTC.

CDR3 in DNA: TGCGCCAGCAGCCAGGAGGTCGCATCCCGGCGTCAGCCCCAGCATTTT. Translating gives CASSQEVASRRQPQHF. This chain connects TRBV4-1 to TRBJ1-5; unclear D gene. Trimming took 3 bases from V and 6 from J, leaving 18 bases between them. From germline, CDR1 is MGHRA and CDR2 YSYEKL. The CDR3 spans 16 residues.

The V call is TRBV6-5, the J call TRBJ2-1, with D possibly TRBD2 on 6 matching bases. CDR3 length: 15 residues. Between the trimmed V and J ends, which lost 1 base and 6 bases, there was a span of 13 bases. Germline CDR1 MNHEY, CDR2 SVGAGI. This CDR3 reads CASSYLEGGANEQFF. The DNA for the CDR3 is TGTGCCAGCAGTTACTTGGAAGGCGGGGCCAATGAGCAGTTCTTC.